A single sample is the source of the 19 T cell receptor beta chains below, sequenced in a study of T cells in localized non-small cell lung cancer. Measured with immunoSEQ multiplex PCR; TCRdb has only the in-frame clones, and not every one. The sample lists about 24,000 clones; around 89% were seen once. This sample comprised peripheral blood mononuclear cells, obtained before any cancer treatment. The receptors derive from a woman between 35 and 75 years old with stage III lung adenocarcinoma.

The V and J genes are TRBV9 and TRBJ2-2, with 14 positions matching TRBD2. V lost 4 bases to trimming and J lost 5 bases; unmatched junction nucleotides: 7. There are 17 residues in the CDR3. The germline CDR1 and CDR2 sequences are SGDLS and YYNGEE. The CDR3 here is CASSPKGTSGGTGELFF. The CDR3 DNA follows: TGTGCCAGCAGCCCCAAAGGGACTAGCGGGGGTACCGGGGAGCTGTTTTTT. Using reference TRBV9 and TRBJ2-2 for the parts outside the CDR3, the full variable domain is DSGVTQTPKHLITATGQRVTLRCSPRSGDLSVYWYQQSLDQGLQFLIQYYNGEERAKGNILERFSAQQFPDLHSELNLSSLELGDSALYFCASSPKGTSGGTGELFFGEGSRLTVL.

Only a few counts were recorded for this clone. This chain connects TRBV15 to TRBJ2-5, with 8 bases aligning to TRBD1. Germline CDR1 and CDR2: LNHNV and YYDKDF (reference sequence). J gave up 4 bases and V 3 bases, and 4 bases lay outside the gene matches. The CDR3 runs to 14 residues. Here the CDR3 DNA reads TGTGCCACCAGCAGTACAGGGGGTGGAGAGACCCAGTACTTC. Amino acids: CATSSTGGGETQYF.

V gene TRBV21-1 combines with J gene TRBJ1-2. TRBV21-1 is deemed a pseudogene. CDR3 length: 17 amino acids. The CDR3 coding sequence is TGTGCCAGCAGCCTCTCGCGGGGGACAGCCGAGAACTATGGCTACACCTTC. Encoded protein: CASSLSRGTAENYGYTF.

The chain has TRBV7-9 and TRBJ2-3, with 7 bases identical to TRBD1. The junction had 4 bases not matched to a gene; V was cut back by 4 bases and J by 3 bases. The CDR3 has 14 residues. In germline, CDR1 is SEHNR, CDR2 FQNEAQ (reference sequence). The CDR3 nucleotides read TGTGCCAGCAGCTCTCAGACAGGGACAGATACGCAGTATTTT. It codes for CASSSQTGTDTQYF. The full variable domain, completed using reference TRBV7-9 and TRBJ2-3, is DTGVSQNPRHKITKRGQNVTFRCDPISEHNRLYWYRQTLGQGPEFLTYFQNEAQLEKSRLLSDRFSAERPKGSFSTLEIQRTEQGDSAMYLCASSSQTGTDTQYFGPGTRLTVL.

This clone appeared a single time. CDR3 nucleotide sequence: TGTGCCAGCTCACTTTTGCAGGATGGGGGCTACACCTTC. It translates to CASSLLQDGGYTF. The rearrangement joins TRBV18 to TRBJ1-2; no definite D call. The CDR3 totals 13 residues. Looked up from germline, CDR1 is KGHSH and CDR2 is LQKENI. V was trimmed by 4 bases and J by 8 bases, leaving 14 bases between them.

CDR3 region: CASSPSGQSRAGELFF. As DNA, the CDR3 is TGTGCCAGCTCACCATCGGGTCAGTCTCGGGCCGGGGAGCTGTTTTTT. The V call is TRBV18, the J call TRBJ2-2; unclear D gene. Germline V gene lookup returns CDR1 KGHSH and CDR2 LQKENI. This CDR3 region has 16 residues. The V end lost 2 bases, the J end lost 6 bases, and 16 bases lay between the germline ends.

The V call is TRBV7-2, the J call TRBJ1-5, with 7 bases aligning to TRBD1. V was pared by 5 bases and J by 6 bases, with 7 bases of the junction left unmatched. Germline CDR1 is SGHTA and CDR2 is FQGNSA. The CDR3 length is 14 residues. The CDR3 loop reads CASSQGGAGQPQHF. The CDR3 region has the DNA TGTGCCAGCAGCCAGGGGGGGGCGGGTCAGCCCCAGCATTTT.

The chain uses TRBV7-6 and TRBJ1-5; a weak D match, TRBD1 (5 bases). The length of the CDR3 is 14 residues. V lost 2 bases to trimming and J lost 3 bases, with 8 bases between them. CDR1 is SGHVS, CDR2 FNYEAQ, per germline. The DNA of the CDR3 is TGTGCCAGCAGCTTATTAGGGGACAATCAGCCCCAGCATTTT. This encodes CASSLLGDNQPQHF.

This chain links TRBV9 with TRBJ1-1; maybe TRBD1 (5 bases). The CDR3 runs 12 residues. Germline CDR1 SGDLS, CDR2 YYNGEE. V was trimmed by 5 bases and J by 0 bases, leaving 5 bases between them. The CDR3 reads CASRGVNTEAFF. The CDR3 DNA reads TGTGCCAGCAGAGGGGTGAACACTGAAGCTTTCTTT.

This rearrangement joins TRBV27 to TRBJ2-3; 7 bases map to TRBD2. CDR3 length: 12 residues. Germline CDR1 MNHEY, CDR2 SMNVEV (reference sequence). V lost 5 bases and J lost 7; bases outside the gene matches: 3. CDR3: CASSPGTNTQYF. The CDR3 nucleotides are TGTGCCAGCAGTCCCGGGACTAATACGCAGTATTTT.

This chain connects TRBV19 to TRBJ2-5, with D tentatively TRBD1 or TRBD2 (5 bases each). The CDR3 extends over 15 amino acids. Germline CDR1 LNHDA, CDR2 SQIVND (reference sequence). Trimming stripped 3 bases from V and 4 bases from J, with 15 bases between. This CDR3 is CASSIGIQGPETQYF. DNA for the CDR3: TGTGCCAGTAGTATCGGGATCCAGGGTCCAGAGACCCAGTACTTC.

The genes are TRBV29-1 and TRBJ2-7; D is possibly TRBD1 (5 bases). The CDR3 length is 13 residues. The V end was cut by 7 bases, the J end by 3 bases, with 16 bases between. Germline CDR1 is SQVTM and CDR2 is ANQGSEA. CDR3 protein: CSASDAGNYEQYF. CDR3 DNA: TGCAGCGCCAGCGATGCAGGGAACTACGAGCAGTACTTC.

This rearrangement joins TRBV4-1 to TRBJ2-3; 9 bases fit TRBD2. Per the germline V gene, CDR1 is MGHRA and CDR2 is YSYEKL. This CDR3 contains 19 residues. Unmatched junction bases numbered 14, after V lost 1 base and J lost 3 bases. CDR3 bases: TGCGCCAGCAGCCAAGGAAGGGCAAGCGGGAGGCGGAGGACAGATACGCAGTATTTT. This codes for CASSQGRASGRRRTDTQYF.

V usage is TRBV11-2 and J usage is TRBJ1-4, with D possibly matching TRBD1 (6 bases). CDR1 SGHAT and CDR2 FQNNGV come from the germline V gene. Trimming stripped 1 base from V and 10 bases from J, with 19 bases between. CDR3 length: 16 amino acids. The DNA of the CDR3 is TGTGCCAGCAGCTTAGTCACAGGGTTTGGGGGGGGAAAACTGTTTTTT. This codes for CASSLVTGFGGGKLFF.

The rearrangement links TRBV4-1 to TRBJ1-2, with 9 bases that match TRBD1. The CDR3 extends over 15 amino acids. Germline CDR1 MGHRA, CDR2 YSYEKL. V lost 0 bases to trimming and J lost 2 bases; unmatched junction nucleotides: 1. DNA for the CDR3: TGCGCCAGCAGCCAAGACGGACAGGGGAACTATGGCTACACCTTC. Its protein product is CASSQDGQGNYGYTF.

The chain carries TRBV2 and TRBJ2-7; the match to TRBD2 covers 8 bases. The CDR3 spans 16 residues. Germline CDR1 reads SNHLY; CDR2 reads FYNNEI. V shed 6 bases, J shed 0 bases, and the junction held 10 bases outside the gene matches. CDR3 DNA: TGTGCCAGCAGCCGAGGCGGGGGGATTAGCTCCTACGAGCAGTACTTC. It specifies CASSRGGGISSYEQYF.

This chain joins TRBV5-6 and TRBJ1-3; D gene unclear. Germline loops: CDR1 SGHDT, CDR2 YYEEEE. Trimming took 0 bases from V and 4 from J, leaving 8 bases between them. CDR3 size: 14 residues. The CDR3 loop reads CASSLALQGNTIYF. The CDR3 nucleotides read TGTGCCAGCAGCTTGGCCTTACAGGGAAACACCATATATTTT.

The rearrangement uses TRBV6-6 and TRBJ1-1; TRBD1 matches at 8 bases. CDR1 is MNHNY and CDR2 is SVGAGI in the germline V gene (reference sequence). V trimming: 6 bases; J trimming: 3 bases; junction bases outside the gene matches: 12. The CDR3 is 16 residues long. In DNA form, the CDR3 reads TGTGCCAGCAGCAAACCGCAGGGGGCAGGGGACACTGAAGCTTTCTTT. Its protein product is CASSKPQGAGDTEAFF.

V usage is TRBV5-3 and J usage is TRBJ1-2, with D hard to call. TRBV5-3 is filed as an ORF, its function uncertain. Trimming removed 4 bases from V and 8 bases from J, with 12 bases in between. This CDR3 is built from 12 residues. The chain's CDR3 is CARSPRFGGYTF. As DNA, the CDR3 is TGTGCCAGAAGCCCCAGGTTCGGCGGCTACACCTTC.